Each of the 2 T cell receptor beta chains below was sequenced from the same sample in a study of OX40 agonist ivuxolimab in advanced cancers. TCRdb's copy holds only in-frame clones and misses some; the assay was immunoSEQ multiplex PCR. The sample shows 89,000 or so clones, roughly nine tenths of them seen only once. The source material was CD4+ or CD8+ T cells sorted from blood, sampled in a trial of the OX40 agonist ivuxolimab. The receptor set was obtained from an adult with an advanced solid tumor such as melanoma, head and neck, liver or kidney cancer.

CDR3 sequence: CASSQEPRGPADIQYF. The CDR3 region has the DNA TGCGCCAGCAGCCAAGAACCCAGGGGCCCGGCGGACATTCAGTACTTC. The genes are TRBV4-3 and TRBJ2-4; tentatively, D is TRBD1 (6 bases). V shed 0 bases and J shed 8 bases, with 17 bases lying between them. Germline V gene data show CDR1 as LGHNA and CDR2 as YSLEER. This CDR3 region has 16 residues.

This chain connects TRBV30 to TRBJ1-1; D is undetermined. Germline V gene sequence: CDR1 GTSNPN, CDR2 SVGIG (reference sequence). CDR3 length equals 13 residues. Trimming pared 5 bases from V and 1 base from J, leaving 11 bases between. Here the CDR3 reads CAWDFDPNTEAFF. DNA of the CDR3: TGTGCCTGGGACTTCGACCCGAACACTGAAGCTTTCTTT.